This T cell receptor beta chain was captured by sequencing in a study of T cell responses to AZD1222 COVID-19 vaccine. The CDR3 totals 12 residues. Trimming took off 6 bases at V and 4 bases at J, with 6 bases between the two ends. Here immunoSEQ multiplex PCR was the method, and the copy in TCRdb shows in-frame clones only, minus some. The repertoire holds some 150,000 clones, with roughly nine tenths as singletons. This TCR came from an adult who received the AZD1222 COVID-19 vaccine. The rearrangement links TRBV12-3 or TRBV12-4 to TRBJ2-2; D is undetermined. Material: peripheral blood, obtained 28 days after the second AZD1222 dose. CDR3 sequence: CASRTVTGELFF. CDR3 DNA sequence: TGTGCCAGCAGGACGGTCACCGGGGAGCTGTTTTTT.